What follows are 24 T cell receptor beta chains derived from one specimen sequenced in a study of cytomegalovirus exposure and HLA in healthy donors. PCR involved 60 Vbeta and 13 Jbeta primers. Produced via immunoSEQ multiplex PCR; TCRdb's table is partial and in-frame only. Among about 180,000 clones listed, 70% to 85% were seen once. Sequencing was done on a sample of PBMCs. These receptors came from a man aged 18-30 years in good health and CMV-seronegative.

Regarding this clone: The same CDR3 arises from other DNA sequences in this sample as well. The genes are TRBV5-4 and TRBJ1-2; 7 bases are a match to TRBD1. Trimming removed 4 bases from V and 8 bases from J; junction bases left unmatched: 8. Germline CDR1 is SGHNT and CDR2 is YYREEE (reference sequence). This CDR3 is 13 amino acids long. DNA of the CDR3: TGTGCCAGCAGCCTTGACAGGGTACGCGGCTACACCTTC. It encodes CASSLDRVRGYTF.

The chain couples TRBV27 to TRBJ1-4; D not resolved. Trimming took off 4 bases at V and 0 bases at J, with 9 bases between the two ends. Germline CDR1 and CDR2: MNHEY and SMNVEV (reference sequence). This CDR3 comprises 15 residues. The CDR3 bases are TGTGCCAGCAGTTATAGTAGTGCAACTAATGAAAAACTGTTTTTT. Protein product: CASSYSSATNEKLFF.

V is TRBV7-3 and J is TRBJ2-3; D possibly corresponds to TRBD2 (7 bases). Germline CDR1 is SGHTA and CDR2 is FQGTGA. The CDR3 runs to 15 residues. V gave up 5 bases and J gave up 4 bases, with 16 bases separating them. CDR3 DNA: TGTGCCAGCAGCCAGACGGGGGGCCCTGCAGATACGCAGTATTTT. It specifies CASSQTGGPADTQYF.

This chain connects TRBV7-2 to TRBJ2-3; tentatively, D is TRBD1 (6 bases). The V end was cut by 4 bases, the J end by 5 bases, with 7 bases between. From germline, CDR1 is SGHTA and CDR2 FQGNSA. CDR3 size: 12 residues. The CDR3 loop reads CASSSRGDTQYF. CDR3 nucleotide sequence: TGTGCCAGCAGCTCCAGGGGAGATACGCAGTATTTT.

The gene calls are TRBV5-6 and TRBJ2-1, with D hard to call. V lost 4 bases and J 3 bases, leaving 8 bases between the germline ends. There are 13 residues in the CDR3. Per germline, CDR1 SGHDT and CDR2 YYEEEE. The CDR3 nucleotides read TGTGCCAGCAGCCTCTTCAGCTACAATGAGCAGTTCTTC. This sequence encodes CASSLFSYNEQFF. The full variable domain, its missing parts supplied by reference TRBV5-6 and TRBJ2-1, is DAGVTQSPTHLIKTRGQQVTLRCSPKSGHDTVSWYQQALGQGPQFIFQYYEEEERQRGNFPDRFSGHQFPNYSSELNVNALLLGDSALYLCASSLFSYNEQFFGPGTRLTVL.

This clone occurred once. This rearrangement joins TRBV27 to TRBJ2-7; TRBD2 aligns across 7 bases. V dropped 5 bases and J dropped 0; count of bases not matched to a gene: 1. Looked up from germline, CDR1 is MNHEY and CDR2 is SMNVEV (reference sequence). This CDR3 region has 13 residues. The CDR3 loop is CASSRDYSYEQYF. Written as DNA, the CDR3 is TGTGCCAGCAGTCGGGACTACTCCTACGAGCAGTACTTC.

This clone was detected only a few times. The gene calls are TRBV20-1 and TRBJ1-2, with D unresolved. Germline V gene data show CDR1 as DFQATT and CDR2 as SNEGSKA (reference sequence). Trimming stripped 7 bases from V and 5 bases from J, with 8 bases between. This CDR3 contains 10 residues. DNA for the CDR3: TGCAGTGTGTTCGAGTATGGCTACACCTTC. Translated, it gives CSVFEYGYTF.

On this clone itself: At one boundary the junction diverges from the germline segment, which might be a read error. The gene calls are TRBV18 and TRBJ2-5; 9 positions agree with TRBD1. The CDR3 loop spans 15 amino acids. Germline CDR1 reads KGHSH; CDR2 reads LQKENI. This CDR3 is CASSPGTGHQETQYF. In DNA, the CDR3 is TGTGCCAGCTCACCCGGGACAGGGCACCAGGAGACCCAGTACTTC.

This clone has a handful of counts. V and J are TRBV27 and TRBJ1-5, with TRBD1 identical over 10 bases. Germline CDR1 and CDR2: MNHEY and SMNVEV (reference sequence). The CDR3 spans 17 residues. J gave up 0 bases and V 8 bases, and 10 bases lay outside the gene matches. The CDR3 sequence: CASGGQGVPYSNQPQHF. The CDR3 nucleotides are TGTGCCAGCGGAGGACAGGGGGTTCCCTATAGCAATCAGCCCCAGCATTTT.

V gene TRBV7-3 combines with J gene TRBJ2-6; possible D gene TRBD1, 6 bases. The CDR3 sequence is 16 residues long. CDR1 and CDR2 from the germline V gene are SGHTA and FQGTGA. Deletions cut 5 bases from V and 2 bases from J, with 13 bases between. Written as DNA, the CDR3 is TGTGCCAGCAGCCCGCAGGGGACGCCTGGGGCCAACGTCCTGACTTTC. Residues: CASSPQGTPGANVLTF.

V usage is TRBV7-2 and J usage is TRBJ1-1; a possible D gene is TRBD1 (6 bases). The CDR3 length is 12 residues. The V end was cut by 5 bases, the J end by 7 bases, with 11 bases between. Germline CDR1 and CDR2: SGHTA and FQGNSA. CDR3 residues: CASSPWTVEAFF. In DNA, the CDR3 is TGTGCCAGCAGCCCATGGACAGTTGAAGCTTTCTTT.

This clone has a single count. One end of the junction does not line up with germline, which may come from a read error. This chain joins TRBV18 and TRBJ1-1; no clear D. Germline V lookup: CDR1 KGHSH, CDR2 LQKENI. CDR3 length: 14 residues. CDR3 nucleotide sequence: TGTGTCAGCTCCGCGGTGGCCAGGAACACTGAAGCTTTCTTT. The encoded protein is CVSSAVARNTEAFF.

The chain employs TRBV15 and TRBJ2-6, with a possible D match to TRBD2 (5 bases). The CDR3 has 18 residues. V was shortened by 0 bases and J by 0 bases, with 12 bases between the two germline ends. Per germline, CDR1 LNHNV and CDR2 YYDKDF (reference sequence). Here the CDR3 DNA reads TGTGCCACCAGCAGAGATCACTCTGAGGGCTCTGGGGCCAACGTCCTGACTTTC. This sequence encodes CATSRDHSEGSGANVLTF.

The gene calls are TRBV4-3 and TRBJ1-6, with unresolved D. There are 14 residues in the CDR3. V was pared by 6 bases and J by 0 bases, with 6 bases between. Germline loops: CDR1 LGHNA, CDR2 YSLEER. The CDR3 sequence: CASRASSYNSPLHF. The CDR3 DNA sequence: TGCGCCAGCAGGGCCAGCTCCTATAATTCACCCCTCCACTTT.

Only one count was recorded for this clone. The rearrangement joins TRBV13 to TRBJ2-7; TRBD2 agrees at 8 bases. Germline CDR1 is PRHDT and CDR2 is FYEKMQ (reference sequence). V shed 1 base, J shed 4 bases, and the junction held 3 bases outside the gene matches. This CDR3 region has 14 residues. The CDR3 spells CASSLEREGYEQYF. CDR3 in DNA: TGTGCCAGCAGCTTAGAACGGGAGGGGTACGAGCAGTACTTC.

The CDR3 reads CASSYSGTGRNNEQFF. As DNA, the CDR3 is TGTGCCAGCAGTTACTCAGGGACAGGGCGGAACAATGAGCAGTTCTTC. The J gene is TRBJ2-1, the V gene TRBV6-5; 9 bases map to TRBD1. CDR1 MNHEY and CDR2 SVGAGI come from the germline V gene. The J segment lost 5 bases and the V segment lost 0 bases, leaving 5 bases of the junction unmatched. The CDR3 contains 16 residues.

The CDR3 reads CASREPGHRQETQYF. DNA for the CDR3: TGTGCCAGCAGAGAGCCGGGACACCGACAAGAGACCCAGTACTTC. This chain links TRBV21-1 with TRBJ2-5; the D call of TRBD1 is as the table states it, not checked on the DNA. TRBV21-1 is termed a pseudogene. This CDR3 region has 15 residues.

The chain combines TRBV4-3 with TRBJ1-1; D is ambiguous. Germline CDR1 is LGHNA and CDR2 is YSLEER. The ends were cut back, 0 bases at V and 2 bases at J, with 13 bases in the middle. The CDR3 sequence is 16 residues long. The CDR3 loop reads CASSQDLVAGNTEAFF. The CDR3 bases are TGCGCCAGCAGCCAAGACTTAGTCGCAGGCAACACTGAAGCTTTCTTT.

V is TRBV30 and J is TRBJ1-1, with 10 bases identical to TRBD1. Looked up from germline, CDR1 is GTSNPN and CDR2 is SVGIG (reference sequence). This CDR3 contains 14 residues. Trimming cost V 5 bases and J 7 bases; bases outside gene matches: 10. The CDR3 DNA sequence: TGTGCCTGGTCGCCTGGACAGGGGGAGGGTGAAGCTTTCTTT. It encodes CAWSPGQGEGEAFF.

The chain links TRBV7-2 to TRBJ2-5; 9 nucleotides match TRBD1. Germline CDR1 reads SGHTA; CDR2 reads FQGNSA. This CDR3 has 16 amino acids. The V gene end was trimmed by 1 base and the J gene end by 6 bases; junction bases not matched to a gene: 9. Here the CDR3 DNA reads TGTGCCAGCAGCTTAGATGGAGGGACAGGGTGGCAGACCCAGTACTTC. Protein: CASSLDGGTGWQTQYF.

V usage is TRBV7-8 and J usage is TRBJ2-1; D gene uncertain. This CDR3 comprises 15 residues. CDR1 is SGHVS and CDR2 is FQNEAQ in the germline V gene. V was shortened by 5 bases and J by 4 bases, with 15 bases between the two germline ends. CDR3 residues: CASSPPPADYNEQFF. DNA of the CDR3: TGTGCCAGCAGCCCTCCGCCGGCGGATTACAATGAGCAGTTCTTC.

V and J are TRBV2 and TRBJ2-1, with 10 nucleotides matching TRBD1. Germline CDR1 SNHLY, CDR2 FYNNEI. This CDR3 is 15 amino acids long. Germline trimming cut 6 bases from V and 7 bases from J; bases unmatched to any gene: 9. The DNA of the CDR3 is TGTGCCAGCAGCCTAGACAGGGGGCGAAGGAATGAGCAGTTCTTC. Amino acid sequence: CASSLDRGRRNEQFF.

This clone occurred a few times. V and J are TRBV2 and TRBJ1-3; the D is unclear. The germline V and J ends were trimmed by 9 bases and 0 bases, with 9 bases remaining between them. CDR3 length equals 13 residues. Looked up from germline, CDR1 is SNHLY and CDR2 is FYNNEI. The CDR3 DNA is TGTGCCAGTAAGATGCGCTCTGGAAACACCATATATTTT. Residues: CASKMRSGNTIYF.

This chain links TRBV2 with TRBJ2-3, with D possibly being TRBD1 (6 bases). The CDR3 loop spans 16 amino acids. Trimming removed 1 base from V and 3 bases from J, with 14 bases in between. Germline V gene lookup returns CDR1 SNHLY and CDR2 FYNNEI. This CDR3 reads CASSEEGRGSTDTQYF. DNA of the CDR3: TGTGCCAGCAGTGAAGAGGGCAGGGGAAGTACAGATACGCAGTATTTT.